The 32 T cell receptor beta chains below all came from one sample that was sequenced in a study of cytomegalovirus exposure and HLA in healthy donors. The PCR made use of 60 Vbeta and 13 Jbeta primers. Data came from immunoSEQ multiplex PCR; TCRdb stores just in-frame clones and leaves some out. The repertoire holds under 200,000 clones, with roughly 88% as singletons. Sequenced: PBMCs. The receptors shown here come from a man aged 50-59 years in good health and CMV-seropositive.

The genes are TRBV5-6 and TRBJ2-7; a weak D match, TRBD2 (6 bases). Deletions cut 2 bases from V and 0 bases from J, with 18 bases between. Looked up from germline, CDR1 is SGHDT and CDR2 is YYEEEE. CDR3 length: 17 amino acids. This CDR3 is CASSLLFAGTASYEQYV. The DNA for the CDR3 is TGTGCCAGCAGCTTATTATTTGCGGGAACGGCCTCCTACGAGCAGTACGTC.

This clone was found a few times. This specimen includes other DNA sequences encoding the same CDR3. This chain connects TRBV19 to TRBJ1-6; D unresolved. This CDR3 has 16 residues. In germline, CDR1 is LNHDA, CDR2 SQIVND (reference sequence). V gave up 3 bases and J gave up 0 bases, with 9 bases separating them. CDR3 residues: CASSIYRSSYNSPLHF. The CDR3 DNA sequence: TGTGCCAGTAGTATTTACCGGAGCTCCTATAATTCACCCCTCCACTTT.

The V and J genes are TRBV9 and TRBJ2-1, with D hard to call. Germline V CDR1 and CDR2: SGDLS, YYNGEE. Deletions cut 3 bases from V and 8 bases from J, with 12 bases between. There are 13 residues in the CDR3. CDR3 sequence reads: CASSGAPSDEQFF. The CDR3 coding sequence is TGTGCCAGCAGCGGAGCCCCCTCGGATGAGCAGTTCTTC.

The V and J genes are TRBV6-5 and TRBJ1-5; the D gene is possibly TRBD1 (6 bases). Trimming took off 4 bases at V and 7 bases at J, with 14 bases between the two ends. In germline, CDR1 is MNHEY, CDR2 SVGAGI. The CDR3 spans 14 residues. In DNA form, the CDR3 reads TGTGCCAGCAGTTCAGGGGCCTCTTGGCAGCCCCAGCATTTT. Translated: CASSSGASWQPQHF.

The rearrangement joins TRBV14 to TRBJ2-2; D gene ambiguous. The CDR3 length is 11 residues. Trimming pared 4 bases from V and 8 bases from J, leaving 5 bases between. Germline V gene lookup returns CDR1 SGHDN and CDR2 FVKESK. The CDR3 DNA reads TGTGCCAGCAGCCGAGGAGGGGAGCTGTTTTTT. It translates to CASSRGGELFF.

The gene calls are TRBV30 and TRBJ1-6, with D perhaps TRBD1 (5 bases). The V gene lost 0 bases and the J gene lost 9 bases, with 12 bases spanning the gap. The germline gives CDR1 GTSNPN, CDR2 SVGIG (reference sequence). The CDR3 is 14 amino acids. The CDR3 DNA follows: TGTGCCTGGAGTGTATCGGACATTACTTCACCCCTCCACTTT. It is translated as CAWSVSDITSPLHF.

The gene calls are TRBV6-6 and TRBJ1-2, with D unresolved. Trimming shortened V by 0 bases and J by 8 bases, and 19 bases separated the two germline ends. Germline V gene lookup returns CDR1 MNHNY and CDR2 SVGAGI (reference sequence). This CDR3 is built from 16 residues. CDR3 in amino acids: CASSYSPIPTERGYTF. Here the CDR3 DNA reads TGTGCCAGCAGTTACTCCCCTATCCCGACGGAGCGGGGCTACACCTTC.

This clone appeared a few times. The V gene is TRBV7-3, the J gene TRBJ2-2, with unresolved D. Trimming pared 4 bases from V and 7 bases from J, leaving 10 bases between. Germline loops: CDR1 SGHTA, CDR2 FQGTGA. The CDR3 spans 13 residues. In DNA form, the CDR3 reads TGTGCCAGCAGCTCAAACTTGTTCGGGGAGCTGTTTTTT. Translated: CASSSNLFGELFF.

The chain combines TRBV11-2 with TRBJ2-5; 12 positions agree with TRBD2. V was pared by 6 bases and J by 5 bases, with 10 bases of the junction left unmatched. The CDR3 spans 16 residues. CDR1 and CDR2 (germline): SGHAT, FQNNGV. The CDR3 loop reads CASRPNLAGGRETQYF. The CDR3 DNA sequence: TGTGCCAGCAGGCCGAATCTAGCGGGGGGGCGTGAGACCCAGTACTTC. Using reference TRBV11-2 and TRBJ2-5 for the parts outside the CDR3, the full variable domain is EAGVAQSPRYKIIEKRQSVAFWCNPISGHATLYWYQQILGQGPKLLIQFQNNGVVDDSQLPKDRFSAERLKGVDSTLKIQPAKLEDSAVYLCASRPNLAGGRETQYFGPGTRLLVL.

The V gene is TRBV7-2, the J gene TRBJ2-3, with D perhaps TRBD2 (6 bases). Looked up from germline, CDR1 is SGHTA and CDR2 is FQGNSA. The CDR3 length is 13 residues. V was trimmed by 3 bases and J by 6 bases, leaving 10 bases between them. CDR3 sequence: CASSFVLADTQYF. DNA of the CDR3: TGTGCCAGCAGCTTCGTACTAGCCGATACGCAGTATTTT. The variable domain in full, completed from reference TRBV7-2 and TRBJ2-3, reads GAGVSQSPSNKVTEKGKDVELRCDPISGHTALYWYRQSLGQGLEFLIYFQGNSAPDKSGLPSDRFSAERTGGSVSTLTIQRTQQEDSAVYLCASSFVLADTQYFGPGTRLTVL.

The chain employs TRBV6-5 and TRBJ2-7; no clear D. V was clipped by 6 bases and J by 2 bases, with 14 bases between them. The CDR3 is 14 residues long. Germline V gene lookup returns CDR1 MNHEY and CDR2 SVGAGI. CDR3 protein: CASRKRELTYEQYF. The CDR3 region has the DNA TGTGCCAGCAGAAAGAGAGAGTTGACCTACGAGCAGTACTTC.

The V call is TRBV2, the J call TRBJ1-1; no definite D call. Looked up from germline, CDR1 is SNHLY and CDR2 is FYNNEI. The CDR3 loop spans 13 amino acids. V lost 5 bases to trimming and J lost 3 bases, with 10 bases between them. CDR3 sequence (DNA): TGTGCCAGCAGTTCAATGAGGGACACTGAAGCTTTCTTT. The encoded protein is CASSSMRDTEAFF.

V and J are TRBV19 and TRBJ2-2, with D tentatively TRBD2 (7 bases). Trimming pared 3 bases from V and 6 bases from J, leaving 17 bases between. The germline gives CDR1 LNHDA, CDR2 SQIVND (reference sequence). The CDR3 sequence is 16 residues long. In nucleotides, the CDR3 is TGTGCCAGTAGTATTGGGGGCTCAGGGAGGGCCGGGGAGCTGTTTTTT. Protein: CASSIGGSGRAGELFF.

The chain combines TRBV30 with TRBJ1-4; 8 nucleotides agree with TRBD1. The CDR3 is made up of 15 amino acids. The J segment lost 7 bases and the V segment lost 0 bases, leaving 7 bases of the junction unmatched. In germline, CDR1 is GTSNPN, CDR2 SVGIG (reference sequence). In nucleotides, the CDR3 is TGTGCCTGGAGTGTGACGACAGGGGTGGGTGAAAAACTGTTTTTT. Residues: CAWSVTTGVGEKLFF.

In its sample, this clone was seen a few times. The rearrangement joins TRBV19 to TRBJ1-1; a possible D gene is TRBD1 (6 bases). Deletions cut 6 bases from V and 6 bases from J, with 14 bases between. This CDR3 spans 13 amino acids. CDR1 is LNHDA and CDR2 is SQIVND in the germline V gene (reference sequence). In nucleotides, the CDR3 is TGTGCCAGTAGAAAGCCCCAGGGGTCTGAAGCTTTCTTT. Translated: CASRKPQGSEAFF.

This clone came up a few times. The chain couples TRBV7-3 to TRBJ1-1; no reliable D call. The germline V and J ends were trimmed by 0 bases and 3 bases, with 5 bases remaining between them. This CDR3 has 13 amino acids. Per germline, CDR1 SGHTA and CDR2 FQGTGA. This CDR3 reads CASSLTPDTEAFF. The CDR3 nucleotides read TGTGCCAGCAGCTTAACCCCGGACACTGAAGCTTTCTTT.

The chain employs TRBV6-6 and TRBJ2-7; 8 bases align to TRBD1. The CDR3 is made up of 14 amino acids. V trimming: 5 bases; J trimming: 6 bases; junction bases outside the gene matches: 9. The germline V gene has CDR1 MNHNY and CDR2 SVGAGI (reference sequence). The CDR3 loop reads CASSRDRGSVEQYV. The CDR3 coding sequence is TGTGCCAGCAGTCGTGACAGGGGCTCGGTCGAGCAGTACGTC.

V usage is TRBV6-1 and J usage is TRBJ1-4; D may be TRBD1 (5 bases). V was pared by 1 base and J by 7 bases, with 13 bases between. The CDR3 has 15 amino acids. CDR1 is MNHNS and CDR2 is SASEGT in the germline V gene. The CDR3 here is CASSEVWGIGEKLFF. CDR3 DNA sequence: TGTGCCAGCAGTGAAGTGTGGGGCATTGGTGAAAAACTGTTTTTT.

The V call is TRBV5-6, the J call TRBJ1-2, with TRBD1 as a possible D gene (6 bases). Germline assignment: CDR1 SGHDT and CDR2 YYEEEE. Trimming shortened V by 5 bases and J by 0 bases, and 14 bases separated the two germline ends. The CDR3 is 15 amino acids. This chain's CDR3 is CASRIAGEANYGYTF. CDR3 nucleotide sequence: TGTGCCAGCAGGATTGCAGGGGAAGCTAACTATGGCTACACCTTC.

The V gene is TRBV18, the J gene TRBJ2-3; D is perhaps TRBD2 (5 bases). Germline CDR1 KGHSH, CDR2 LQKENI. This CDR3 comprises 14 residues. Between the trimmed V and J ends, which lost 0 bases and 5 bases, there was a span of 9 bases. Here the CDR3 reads CASSPPEEVDTQYF. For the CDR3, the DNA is TGTGCCAGCTCACCACCGGAGGAGGTAGATACGCAGTATTTT.

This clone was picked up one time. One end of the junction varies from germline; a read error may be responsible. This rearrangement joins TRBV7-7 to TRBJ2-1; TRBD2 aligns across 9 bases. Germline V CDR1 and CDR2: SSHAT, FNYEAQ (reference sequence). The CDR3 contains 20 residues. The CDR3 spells CASSKRILAGGSKMENEQFF. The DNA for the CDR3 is TGTGCTAGCAGCAAACGGATCCTCGCGGGAGGGAGTAAAATGGAGAATGAGCAGTTCTTC.

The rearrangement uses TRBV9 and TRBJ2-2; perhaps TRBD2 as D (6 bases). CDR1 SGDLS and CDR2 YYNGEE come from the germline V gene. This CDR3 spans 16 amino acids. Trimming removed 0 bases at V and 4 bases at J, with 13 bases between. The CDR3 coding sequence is TGTGCCAGCAGCGTAGAGGAGGGCCGGGGCACCGGGGAGCTGTTTTTT. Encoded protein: CASSVEEGRGTGELFF.

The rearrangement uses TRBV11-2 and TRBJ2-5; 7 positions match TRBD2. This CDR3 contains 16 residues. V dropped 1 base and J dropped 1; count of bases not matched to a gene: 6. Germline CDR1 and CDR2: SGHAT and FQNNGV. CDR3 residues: CASSLGLGTTQETQYF. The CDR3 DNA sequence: TGTGCCAGCAGCTTAGGCCTTGGGACTACCCAAGAGACCCAGTACTTC.

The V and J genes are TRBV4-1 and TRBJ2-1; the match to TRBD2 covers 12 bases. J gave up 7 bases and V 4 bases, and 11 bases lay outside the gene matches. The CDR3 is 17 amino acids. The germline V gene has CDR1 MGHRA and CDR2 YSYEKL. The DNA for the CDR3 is TGCGCCAGCAGCCTAACCCCGGGACTAGCGGGTGGGAATGAGCAGTTCTTC. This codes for CASSLTPGLAGGNEQFF.

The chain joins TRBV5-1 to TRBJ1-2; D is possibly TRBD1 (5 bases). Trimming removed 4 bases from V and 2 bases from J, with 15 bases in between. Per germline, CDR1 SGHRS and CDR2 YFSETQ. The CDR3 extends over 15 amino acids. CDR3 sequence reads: CASSPLGGVNYGYTF. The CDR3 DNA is TGCGCCAGCAGCCCGCTGGGGGGGGTCAACTATGGCTACACCTTC.

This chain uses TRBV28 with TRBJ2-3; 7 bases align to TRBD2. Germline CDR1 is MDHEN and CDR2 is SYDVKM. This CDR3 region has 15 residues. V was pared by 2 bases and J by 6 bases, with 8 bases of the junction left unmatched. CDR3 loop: CASSLSRAGADTQYF. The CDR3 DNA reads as TGTGCCAGCAGTTTAAGCCGGGCGGGAGCCGATACGCAGTATTTT.

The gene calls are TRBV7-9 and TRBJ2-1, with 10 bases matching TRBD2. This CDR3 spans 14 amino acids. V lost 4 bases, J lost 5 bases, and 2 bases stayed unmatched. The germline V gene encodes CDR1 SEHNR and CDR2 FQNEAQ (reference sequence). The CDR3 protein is CASSSGLADNEQFF. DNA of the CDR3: TGTGCCAGCAGCTCCGGACTAGCGGACAATGAGCAGTTCTTC.

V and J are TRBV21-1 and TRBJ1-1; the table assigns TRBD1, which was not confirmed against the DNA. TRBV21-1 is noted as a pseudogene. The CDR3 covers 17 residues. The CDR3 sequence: CASSYPSMPNMNTEAFF. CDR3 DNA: TGTGCCAGCAGCTACCCTTCCATGCCAAACATGAACACTGAAGCTTTCTTT.

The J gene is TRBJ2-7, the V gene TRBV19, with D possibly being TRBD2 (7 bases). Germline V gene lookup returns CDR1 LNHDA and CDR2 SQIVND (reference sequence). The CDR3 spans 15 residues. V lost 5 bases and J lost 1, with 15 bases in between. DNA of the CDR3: TGTGCCAGTAGTTGGGGGGGCAGGGGATCCTACGAGCAGTACTTC. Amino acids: CASSWGGRGSYEQYF.

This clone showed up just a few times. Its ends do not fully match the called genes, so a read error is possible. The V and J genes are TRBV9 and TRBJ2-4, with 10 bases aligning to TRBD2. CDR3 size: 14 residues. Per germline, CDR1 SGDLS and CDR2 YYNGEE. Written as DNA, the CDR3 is TGTGCCAGCAGCGTAGACAGCGGGAGGGCCCGATTTTCCTTC. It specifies CASSVDSGRARFSF.

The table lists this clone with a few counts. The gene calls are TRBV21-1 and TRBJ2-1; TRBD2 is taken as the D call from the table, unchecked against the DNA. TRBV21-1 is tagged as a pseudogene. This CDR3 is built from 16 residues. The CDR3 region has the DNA TGTGCCAGCAGCCATACTCCAACCTGCTCCTACAATGAGCAGTTCTTC. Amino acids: CASSHTPTCSYNEQFF.

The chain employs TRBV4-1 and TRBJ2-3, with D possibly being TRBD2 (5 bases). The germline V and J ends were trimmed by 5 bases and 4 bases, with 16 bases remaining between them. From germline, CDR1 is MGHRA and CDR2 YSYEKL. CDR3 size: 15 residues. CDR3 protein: CASSGGQSGADTQYF. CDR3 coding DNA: TGCGCCAGCAGCGGCGGGCAGAGTGGGGCAGATACGCAGTATTTT.